This T cell receptor beta chain was documented in a study of blood T cell repertoires in COVID-19. In the study overall: Samples of COVID-19 (acute and convalescent) were obtained from the United States, Italy and Spain. Sources were T cells, B-cell-depleted T cells, or PBMCs; the material itself was cDNA or gDNA.

CDR3 length: 13 amino acids. The V end lost 6 bases, the J end lost 4 bases, and 12 bases lay between the germline ends. Germline CDR1 and CDR2: MNHEY and SVGAGI. Original handling: Amplification with reference gene primers provided the estimates of nucleated cell counts. Here immunoSEQ multiplex PCR was the method, and the copy in TCRdb shows in-frame clones only, minus some. V and J calls and clone size are given by that table; D and trimming were obtained from the DNA. This sample has about 230,000 clones; 65% to 85% occur once, and the top ten carry roughly 8%. The source is a woman older than 75 with acute or convalescent COVID-19. This chain joins TRBV6-5 and TRBJ1-2; maybe TRBD1 (5 bases). The sequencing sample was made of peripheral blood. CDR3: CASSGGTSYGYTF. Written as DNA, the CDR3 is TGTGCCAGCAGCGGGGGGACCTCCTATGGCTACACCTTC.